This TCR beta chain was found in a study of T cells in Graves' hyperthyroidism and ophthalmopathy. Of note for this clonotype: A read error may account for a junction end that differs from germline.

Authors of the study amplified TCR beta CDR3 regions from RNA transcripts. The HTBI primer set drove a first-round RT-PCR of the TCR CDR3. TCRdb re-called the multiplex PCR reads with MiXCR, one entry per CDR3 protein. The table shows 250,000 to 300,000 distinct CDR3 sequences, with roughly 15% occurring only once. The CDR3 has 15 amino acids. Germline values: CDR1 MNHNS, CDR2 SASEGT. A sample of blood taken at first hyperthyroidism diagnosis preceded any ophthalmopathy symptoms. The TCR was taken from a woman between 45 and 60 years old with Graves' hyperthyroidism that later progressed to Graves' ophthalmopathy. Sequences were obtained from blood. V gene TRBV6-1 combines with J gene TRBJ2-3, with unresolved D. The CDR3: CTSRERWQYTDTQYF. CDR3 DNA: TGTACCAGCAGAGAAAGGTGGCAGTACACAGATACGCAGTATTTT.